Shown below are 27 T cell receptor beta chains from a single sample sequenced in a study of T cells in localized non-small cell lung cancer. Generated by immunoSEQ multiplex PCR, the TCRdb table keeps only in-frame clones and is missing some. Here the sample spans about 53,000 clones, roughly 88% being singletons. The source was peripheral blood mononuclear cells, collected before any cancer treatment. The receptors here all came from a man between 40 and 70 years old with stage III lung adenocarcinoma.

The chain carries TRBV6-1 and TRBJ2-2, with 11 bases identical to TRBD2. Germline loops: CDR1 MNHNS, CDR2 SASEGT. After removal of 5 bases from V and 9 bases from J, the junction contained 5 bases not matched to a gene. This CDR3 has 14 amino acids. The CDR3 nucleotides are TGTGCCAGCAGTACCTGGACTAGCGGGCGGGAGCTGTTTTTT. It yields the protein CASSTWTSGRELFF.

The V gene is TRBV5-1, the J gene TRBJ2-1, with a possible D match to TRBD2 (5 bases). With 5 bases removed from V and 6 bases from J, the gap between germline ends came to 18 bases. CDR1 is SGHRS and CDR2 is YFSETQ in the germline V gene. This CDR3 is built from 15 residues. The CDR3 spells CASSKDSQRLNEQFF. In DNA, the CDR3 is TGCGCCAGCAGTAAGGACTCTCAACGACTCAATGAGCAGTTCTTC. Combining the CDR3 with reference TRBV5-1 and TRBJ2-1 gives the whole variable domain KAGVTQTPRYLIKTRGQQVTLSCSPISGHRSVSWYQQTPGQGLQFLFEYFSETQRNKGNFPGRFSGRQFSNSRSEMNVSTLELGDSALYLCASSKDSQRLNEQFFGPGTRLTVL.

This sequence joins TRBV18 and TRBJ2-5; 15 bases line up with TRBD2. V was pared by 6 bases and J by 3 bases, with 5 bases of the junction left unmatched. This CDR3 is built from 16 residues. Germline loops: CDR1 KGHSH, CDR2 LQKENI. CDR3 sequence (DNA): TGTGCCAGCTCCCCCGGACTAGCGGGAGGGAAAGAGACCCAGTACTTC. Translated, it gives CASSPGLAGGKETQYF.

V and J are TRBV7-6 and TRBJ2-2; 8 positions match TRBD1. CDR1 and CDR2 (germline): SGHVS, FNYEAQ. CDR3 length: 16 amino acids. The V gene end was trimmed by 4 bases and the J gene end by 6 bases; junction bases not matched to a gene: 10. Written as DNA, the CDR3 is TGTGCCAGCAGCTCCTCAGGGGGCCTCGCCGCCGGGGAGCTGTTTTTT. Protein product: CASSSSGGLAAGELFF.

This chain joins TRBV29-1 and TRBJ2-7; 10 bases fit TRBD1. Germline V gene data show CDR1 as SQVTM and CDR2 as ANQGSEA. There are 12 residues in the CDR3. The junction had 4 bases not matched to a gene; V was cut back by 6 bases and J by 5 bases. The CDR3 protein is CSVGQGDDEQYF. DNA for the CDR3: TGCAGCGTAGGACAGGGGGATGACGAGCAGTACTTC.

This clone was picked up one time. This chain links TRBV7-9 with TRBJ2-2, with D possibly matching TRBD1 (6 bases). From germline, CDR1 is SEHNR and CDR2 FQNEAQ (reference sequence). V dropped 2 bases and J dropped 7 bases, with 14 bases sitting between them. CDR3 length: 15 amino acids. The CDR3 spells CASSLLAGEGGELFF. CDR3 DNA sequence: TGTGCCAGCAGCTTATTAGCAGGGGAAGGCGGGGAGCTGTTTTTT.

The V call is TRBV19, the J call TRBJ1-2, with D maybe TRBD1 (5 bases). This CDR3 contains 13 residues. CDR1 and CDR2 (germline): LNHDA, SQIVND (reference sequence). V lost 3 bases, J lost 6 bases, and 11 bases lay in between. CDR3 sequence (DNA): TGTGCCAGTAGTATTGGGGCCGGGGATGGCTACACCTTC. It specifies CASSIGAGDGYTF.

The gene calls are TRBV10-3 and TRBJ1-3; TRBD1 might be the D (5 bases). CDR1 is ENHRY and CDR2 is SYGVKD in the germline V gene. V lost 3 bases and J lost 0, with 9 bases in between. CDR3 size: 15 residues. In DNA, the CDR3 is TGTGCCATCAGTGAAATAGGGGCCTCTGGAAACACCATATATTTT. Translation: CAISEIGASGNTIYF.

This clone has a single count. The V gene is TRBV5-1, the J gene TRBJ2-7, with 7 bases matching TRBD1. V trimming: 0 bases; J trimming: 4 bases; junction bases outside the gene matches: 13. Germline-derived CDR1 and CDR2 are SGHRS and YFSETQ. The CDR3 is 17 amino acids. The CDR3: CASSLGSQGVPGYEQYF. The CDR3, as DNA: TGCGCCAGCAGCTTGGGGTCTCAGGGGGTCCCCGGGTACGAGCAGTACTTC.

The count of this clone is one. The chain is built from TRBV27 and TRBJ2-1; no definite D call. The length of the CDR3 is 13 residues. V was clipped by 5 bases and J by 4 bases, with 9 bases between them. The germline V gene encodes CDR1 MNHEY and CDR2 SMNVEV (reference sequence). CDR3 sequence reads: CASSPSAYNEQFF. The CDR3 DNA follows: TGTGCCAGCAGTCCCTCGGCATACAATGAGCAGTTCTTC.

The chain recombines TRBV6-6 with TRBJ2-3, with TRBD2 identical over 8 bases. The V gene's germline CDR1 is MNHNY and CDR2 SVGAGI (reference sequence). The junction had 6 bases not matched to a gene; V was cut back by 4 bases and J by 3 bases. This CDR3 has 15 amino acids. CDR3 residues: CASSFGLAGTDTQYF. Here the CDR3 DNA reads TGTGCCAGCAGTTTCGGACTAGCAGGTACAGATACGCAGTATTTT.

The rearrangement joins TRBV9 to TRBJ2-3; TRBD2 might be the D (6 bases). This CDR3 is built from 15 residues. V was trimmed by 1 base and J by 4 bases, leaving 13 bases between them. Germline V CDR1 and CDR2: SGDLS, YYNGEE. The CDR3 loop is CASSVTIGSSDTQYF. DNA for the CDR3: TGTGCCAGCAGCGTAACTATCGGGAGCTCAGATACGCAGTATTTT.

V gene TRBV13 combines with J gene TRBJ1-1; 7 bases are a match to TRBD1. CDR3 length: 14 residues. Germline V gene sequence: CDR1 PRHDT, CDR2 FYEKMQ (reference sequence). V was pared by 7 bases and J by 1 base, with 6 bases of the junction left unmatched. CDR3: CASKGGTENTEAFF. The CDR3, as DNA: TGTGCCAGCAAGGGGGGGACAGAGAACACTGAAGCTTTCTTT.

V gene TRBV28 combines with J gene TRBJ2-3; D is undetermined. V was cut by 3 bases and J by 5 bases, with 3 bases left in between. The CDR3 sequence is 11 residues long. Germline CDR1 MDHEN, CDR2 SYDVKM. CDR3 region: CASSFEDTQYF. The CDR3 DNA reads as TGTGCCAGCAGTTTTGAAGATACGCAGTATTTT.

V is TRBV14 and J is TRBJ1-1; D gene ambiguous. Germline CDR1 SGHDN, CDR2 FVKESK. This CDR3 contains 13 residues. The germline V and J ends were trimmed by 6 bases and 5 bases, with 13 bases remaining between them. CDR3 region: CASRAPSGTEAFF. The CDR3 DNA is TGTGCCAGCAGAGCACCCTCCGGGACTGAAGCTTTCTTT.

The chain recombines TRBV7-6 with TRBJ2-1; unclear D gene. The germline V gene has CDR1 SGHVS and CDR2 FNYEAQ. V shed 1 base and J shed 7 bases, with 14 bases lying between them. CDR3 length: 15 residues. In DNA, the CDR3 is TGTGCCAGCAGCTTAGGAGTTTGGATAGGGAATGAGCAGTTCTTC. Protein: CASSLGVWIGNEQFF.

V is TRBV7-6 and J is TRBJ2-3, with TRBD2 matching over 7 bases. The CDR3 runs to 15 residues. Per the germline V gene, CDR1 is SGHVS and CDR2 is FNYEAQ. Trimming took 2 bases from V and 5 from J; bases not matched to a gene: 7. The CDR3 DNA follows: TGTGCCAGCAGCTTAAGGCTAGCGGAGGGAGATACGCAGTATTTT. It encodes CASSLRLAEGDTQYF.

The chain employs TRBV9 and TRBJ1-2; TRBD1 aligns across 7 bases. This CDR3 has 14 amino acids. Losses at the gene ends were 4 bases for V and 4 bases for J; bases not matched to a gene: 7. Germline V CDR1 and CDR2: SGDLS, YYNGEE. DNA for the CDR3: TGTGCCAGCAGCCTTGAGACAGGGCCCTATGGCTACACCTTC. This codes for CASSLETGPYGYTF.

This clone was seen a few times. The CDR3 nucleotides are TGTGCCAGCAGCGTAGACCAGTCTGAGCAGTTCTTC. Encoded protein: CASSVDQSEQFF. The chain employs TRBV9 and TRBJ2-1; D ambiguous. V lost 0 bases and J lost 9, with 7 bases in between. The germline CDR1 and CDR2 sequences are SGDLS and YYNGEE. The CDR3 totals 12 residues.

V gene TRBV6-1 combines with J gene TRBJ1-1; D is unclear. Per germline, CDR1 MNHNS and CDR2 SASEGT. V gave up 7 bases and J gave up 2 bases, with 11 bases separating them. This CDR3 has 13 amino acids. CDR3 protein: CASKIDKNTEAFF. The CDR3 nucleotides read TGTGCCAGCAAGATTGACAAAAACACTGAAGCTTTCTTT.

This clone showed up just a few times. CDR3 nucleotide sequence: TGTGCCAGCGCCTGGGAAGAGACCCAGTACTTC. It encodes CASAWEETQYF. The chain is built from TRBV7-6 and TRBJ2-5; D is undetermined. Germline V gene data show CDR1 as SGHVS and CDR2 as FNYEAQ. This CDR3 has 11 amino acids. Trimming removed 8 bases at V and 3 bases at J, with 7 bases between.

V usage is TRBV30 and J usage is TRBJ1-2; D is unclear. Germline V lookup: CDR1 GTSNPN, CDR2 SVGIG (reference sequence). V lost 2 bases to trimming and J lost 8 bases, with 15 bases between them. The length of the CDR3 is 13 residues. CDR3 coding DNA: TGTGCCTGGAGTCAGCTGGTGCGGAACGGCTACACCTTC. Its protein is CAWSQLVRNGYTF.

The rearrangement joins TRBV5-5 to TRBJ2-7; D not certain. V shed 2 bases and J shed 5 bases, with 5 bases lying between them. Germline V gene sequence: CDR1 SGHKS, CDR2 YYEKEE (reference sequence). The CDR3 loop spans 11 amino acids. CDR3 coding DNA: TGTGCCAGCAGCTTTGGGAACGAGCAGTACTTC. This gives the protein CASSFGNEQYF.

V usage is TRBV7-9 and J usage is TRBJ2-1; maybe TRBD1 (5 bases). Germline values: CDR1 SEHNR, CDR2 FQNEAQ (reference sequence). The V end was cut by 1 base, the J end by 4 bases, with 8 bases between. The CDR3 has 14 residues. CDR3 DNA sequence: TGTGCCAGCAGCTTAGTGACAGCTTACAATGAGCAGTTCTTC. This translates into CASSLVTAYNEQFF.

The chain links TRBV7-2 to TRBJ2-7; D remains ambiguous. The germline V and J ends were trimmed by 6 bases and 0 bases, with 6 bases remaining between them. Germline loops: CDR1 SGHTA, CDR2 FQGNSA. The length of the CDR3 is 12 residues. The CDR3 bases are TGTGCCAGCAGGGGCAGCTCCTACGAGCAGTACTTC. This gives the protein CASRGSSYEQYF.

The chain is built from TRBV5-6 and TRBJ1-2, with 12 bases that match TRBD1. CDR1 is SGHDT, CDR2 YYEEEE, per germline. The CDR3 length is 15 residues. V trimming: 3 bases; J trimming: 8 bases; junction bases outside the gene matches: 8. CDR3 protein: CASSWGQGAVGGYTF. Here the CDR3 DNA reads TGTGCCAGCAGCTGGGGACAGGGGGCTGTAGGAGGCTACACCTTC. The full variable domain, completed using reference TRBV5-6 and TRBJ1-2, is DAGVTQSPTHLIKTRGQQVTLRCSPKSGHDTVSWYQQALGQGPQFIFQYYEEEERQRGNFPDRFSGHQFPNYSSELNVNALLLGDSALYLCASSWGQGAVGGYTFGSGTRLTVV.

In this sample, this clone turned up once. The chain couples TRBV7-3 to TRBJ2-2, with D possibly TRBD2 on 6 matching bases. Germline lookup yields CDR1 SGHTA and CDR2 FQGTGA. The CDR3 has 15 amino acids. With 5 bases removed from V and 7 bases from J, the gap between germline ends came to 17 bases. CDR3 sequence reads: CASSDGGAWGGELFF. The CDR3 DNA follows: TGTGCCAGCAGCGACGGGGGAGCCTGGGGCGGGGAGCTGTTTTTT.